Presented here are 6 T cell receptor beta chains from one specimen sequenced in a study of blood T cell repertoires in COVID-19. Profiling relied on immunoSEQ multiplex PCR, and the TCRdb table lists in-frame clones only, not all of them. Here the sample spans about 38,000 clones, approximately 74% being singletons. The sequenced sample consisted of peripheral blood. The receptors were sampled from a man aged 70-80 years with COVID-19, enrolled during active disease.

The J gene is TRBJ1-5, the V gene TRBV18; D is uncertain. The CDR3 sequence is 15 residues long. Trimming removed 3 bases from V and 6 bases from J, with 15 bases in between. Germline V CDR1 and CDR2: KGHSH, LQKENI. The CDR3 sequence is CASSPRNAPRQPQHF. Written as DNA, the CDR3 is TGTGCCAGCTCACCCCGAAATGCGCCTCGTCAGCCCCAGCATTTT.

This clone was seen a single time. This sequence joins TRBV5-1 and TRBJ2-4, with 8 bases matching TRBD2. The CDR3 is 14 amino acids. Germline V gives CDR1 SGHRS, CDR2 YFSETQ. Losses at the gene ends were 0 bases for V and 10 bases for J; bases not matched to a gene: 6. The CDR3 DNA follows: TGCGCCAGCAGCTTGGACGGGCGGGGGGCTATTCAGTACTTC. Protein product: CASSLDGRGAIQYF.

The chain couples TRBV7-2 to TRBJ1-4, with D perhaps TRBD1 (6 bases). V was cut by 8 bases and J by 8 bases, with 12 bases left in between. CDR1 is SGHTA and CDR2 is FQGNSA in the germline V gene. The CDR3 totals 12 residues. The CDR3 is CASRTAEEKLFF. The CDR3 DNA is TGTGCCAGCCGGACAGCCGAGGAAAAACTGTTTTTT. Using reference TRBV7-2 and TRBJ1-4 for the parts outside the CDR3, the full variable domain is GAGVSQSPSNKVTEKGKDVELRCDPISGHTALYWYRQSLGQGLEFLIYFQGNSAPDKSGLPSDRFSAERTGGSVSTLTIQRTQQEDSAVYLCASRTAEEKLFFGSGTQLSVL.

The chain is built from TRBV29-1 and TRBJ2-1; the match to TRBD2 covers 11 bases. Germline CDR1 is SQVTM and CDR2 is ANQGSEA. With V trimmed by 0 bases and J by 4 bases, 2 bases remained unmatched. The CDR3 is made up of 15 amino acids. Here the CDR3 DNA reads TGCAGCGTTGAAGAAATAGCGGGGGGGTACAATGAGCAGTTCTTC. It specifies CSVEEIAGGYNEQFF.

The rearrangement joins TRBV15 to TRBJ2-5; 8 bases map to TRBD1. Looked up from germline, CDR1 is LNHNV and CDR2 is YYDKDF (reference sequence). After removal of 1 base from V and 5 bases from J, the junction contained 6 bases not matched to a gene. CDR3 size: 15 residues. CDR3 bases: TGTGCCACCAGCAGAGGCCGGACAGGGTTGGAGACCCAGTACTTC. Its translation: CATSRGRTGLETQYF. Variable domain in full (rest from reference TRBV15 and TRBJ2-5): DAMVIQNPRYQVTQFGKPVTLSCSQTLNHNVMYWYQQKSSQAPKLLFHYYDKDFNNEADTPDNFQSRRPNTSFCFLDIRSPGLGDTAMYLCATSRGRTGLETQYFGPGTRLLVL.

This clone was seen a handful of times. V is TRBV2 and J is TRBJ2-5, with D tentatively TRBD1 (6 bases). The CDR3 length is 12 residues. CDR1 is SNHLY and CDR2 is FYNNEI in the germline V gene. V was clipped by 4 bases and J by 5 bases, with 8 bases between them. CDR3 in amino acids: CASSGTVETQYF. The CDR3 region has the DNA TGTGCCAGCAGTGGGACAGTGGAGACCCAGTACTTC.